Given below is one T cell receptor (beta chain) in context. The antigen is unknown. This entry belongs to a study of T cells in localized non-small cell lung cancer. The V segment lost 3 bases and the J segment 4 bases; nucleotides outside the gene matches: 4. Germline lookup yields CDR1 LGHNT and CDR2 FRNRAP. The CDR3 contains 15 residues. Overall study findings and caveats: Because sequencing included only one region (of the tumor), heterogeneity remains possible.

The repertoire was sequenced with immunoSEQ multiplex PCR; TCRdb's copy has only in-frame clones and lacks some. The table records roughly 2,600 clones, around 20% of them present only once. The chain is built from TRBV12-5 and TRBJ2-3, with 10 bases matching TRBD1. This receptor was identified in a female donor over 55 with stage I lung adenocarcinoma. The specimen comprised lung tumor tissue, sampled before any cancer treatment. The CDR3 nucleotides are TGTGCTAGTGGTTTCGGGGACAGGGGCGCAGATACGCAGTATTTT. Translated: CASGFGDRGADTQYF.